The clone carrying this T cell receptor (beta chain) was found many times. The CDR3 covers 14 residues. Germline V lookup: CDR1 ENHRY, CDR2 SYGVKD. V was cut by 6 bases and J by 1 base, with 13 bases left in between. The sample is drawn from a study of identical twins. TCRdb used MiXCR to reprocess the 5' RACE reads, holding one entry per CDR3 protein. Found here are roughly 150,000 distinct CDR3 sequences, approximately 4% of them singletons; the top ten hold around 8%. The source of this sequence is a young man in good health. Sequencing input: memory T cells sorted from blood. The chain couples TRBV10-3 to TRBJ2-7; D might be TRBD1 (6 bases). The CDR3 nucleotides read TGTGCCATCAGATCCGGGACAACGTCCTACGAGCAGTACTTC. This gives the protein CAIRSGTTSYEQYF.